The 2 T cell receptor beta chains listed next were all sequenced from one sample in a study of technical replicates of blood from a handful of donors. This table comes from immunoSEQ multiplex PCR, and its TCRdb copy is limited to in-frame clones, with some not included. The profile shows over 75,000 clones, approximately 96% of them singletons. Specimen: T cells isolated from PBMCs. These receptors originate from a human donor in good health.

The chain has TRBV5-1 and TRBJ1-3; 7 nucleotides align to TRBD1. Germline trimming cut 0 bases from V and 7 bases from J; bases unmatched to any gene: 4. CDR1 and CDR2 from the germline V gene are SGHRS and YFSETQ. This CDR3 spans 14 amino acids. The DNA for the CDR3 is TGCGCCAGCAGCTTGGGGGACAGTGGGAACACCATATATTTT. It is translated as CASSLGDSGNTIYF.

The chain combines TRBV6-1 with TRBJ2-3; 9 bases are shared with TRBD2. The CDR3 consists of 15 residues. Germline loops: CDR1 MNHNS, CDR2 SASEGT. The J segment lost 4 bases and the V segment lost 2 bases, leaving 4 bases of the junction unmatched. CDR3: CASSERAGGADTQYF. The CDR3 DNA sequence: TGTGCCAGCAGTGAAAGAGCGGGAGGTGCAGATACGCAGTATTTT.